This entry lists 14 T cell receptor beta chains sequenced from one sample in a study of CD8 T cells in ankylosing spondylitis. One entry per CDR3 protein results from TCRdb running MiXCR on the 5' RACE reads. The sample has about 25,000 distinct CDR3 sequences; 2.5% to 3% are singletons. The sample was blood, either unsorted or a sorted T cell fraction (not recorded which). The origin of the receptors is a female donor with ankylosing spondylitis or in good health (not recorded which).

This clonotype was seen many times. The rearrangement joins TRBV9 to TRBJ1-1, with TRBD1 identical over 7 bases. The CDR3 contains 14 residues. The trim removed 3 bases at V and 10 bases at J, leaving 12 bases unmatched. The V gene's germline CDR1 is SGDLS and CDR2 YYNGEE. The CDR3 bases are TGTGCCAGCAGCGGGCAGACAGGGATAGAGGGAGCTTTCTTT. Translated, it gives CASSGQTGIEGAFF.

In its sample, this clonotype was seen many times. This chain links TRBV9 with TRBJ2-6; D gene ambiguous. This CDR3 region has 15 residues. Deletions cut 4 bases from V and 0 bases from J, with 8 bases between. CDR1 SGDLS and CDR2 YYNGEE come from the germline V gene. For the CDR3, the DNA is TGTGCCAGCAGCATTGGGGACTCTGGGGCCAACGTCCTGACTTTC. Its protein is CASSIGDSGANVLTF.

This clonotype appeared many times. V is TRBV9 and J is TRBJ2-1; 9 bases align to TRBD2. The CDR3 covers 17 residues. From germline, CDR1 is SGDLS and CDR2 YYNGEE. V lost 0 bases, J lost 1 base, and 5 bases stayed unmatched. CDR3 protein: CASSVVPSGISYNEQFF. CDR3 in DNA: TGTGCCAGCAGCGTAGTACCTAGCGGGATTTCCTACAATGAGCAGTTCTTC.

This clonotype was observed many times. The J gene is TRBJ2-5, the V gene TRBV9; TRBD1 matches 10 bases. Trimming took 3 bases from V and 5 from J; bases not matched to a gene: 7. The V gene's germline CDR1 is SGDLS and CDR2 YYNGEE. This CDR3 region has 15 residues. The CDR3 reads CASSASGTGVETQYF. Here the CDR3 DNA reads TGTGCCAGCAGCGCATCCGGGACAGGGGTTGAGACCCAGTACTTC. Full variable domain (remainder filled in from reference TRBV9 and TRBJ2-5): DSGVTQTPKHLITATGQRVTLRCSPRSGDLSVYWYQQSLDQGLQFLIQYYNGEERAKGNILERFSAQQFPDLHSELNLSSLELGDSALYFCASSASGTGVETQYFGPGTRLLVL.

This clonotype was detected ten times or more. This sequence joins TRBV9 and TRBJ1-2; possible D gene TRBD1, 5 bases. From germline, CDR1 is SGDLS and CDR2 YYNGEE. The CDR3 length is 13 residues. The V end was cut by 4 bases, the J end by 6 bases, with 13 bases between. The CDR3 protein is CASSPGVLDGYTF. The CDR3 DNA follows: TGTGCCAGCAGCCCGGGGGTACTGGATGGCTACACCTTC.

This clonotype was seen at least ten times. V and J are TRBV9 and TRBJ2-7; the D gene could be TRBD1 or TRBD2 (5 bases each). V was trimmed by 3 bases and J by 4 bases, leaving 14 bases between them. There are 14 residues in the CDR3. Germline values: CDR1 SGDLS, CDR2 YYNGEE. The CDR3 DNA reads TGTGCCAGCAGCGCCCGGGACGGGGAATACGAGCAGTACTTC. This translates into CASSARDGEYEQYF.

This clonotype has at least ten counts. This rearrangement joins TRBV9 to TRBJ2-4, with TRBD2 matching 12 bases. The trim removed 2 bases at V and 7 bases at J, leaving 7 bases unmatched. The CDR3 is 16 amino acids. Germline CDR1 reads SGDLS; CDR2 reads YYNGEE. The CDR3 coding sequence is TGTGCCAGCAGCGTGGCTAGCGGGGGGGCCTCGAACATTCAGTACTTC. Encoded protein: CASSVASGGASNIQYF.

In its sample, this clonotype was seen many times. The rearrangement joins TRBV9 to TRBJ2-7; perhaps TRBD1 as D (6 bases). The germline CDR1 and CDR2 sequences are SGDLS and YYNGEE. There are 13 residues in the CDR3. The V gene lost 2 bases and the J gene lost 3 bases, with 9 bases spanning the gap. The CDR3 nucleotides read TGTGCCAGCAGCGTCCAGGACAGCTACGAGCAGTACTTC. Protein sequence: CASSVQDSYEQYF.

This clonotype occurred many times. The chain couples TRBV9 to TRBJ2-2; the D gene is possibly TRBD2 (6 bases). The CDR3 length is 15 residues. The V end was cut by 2 bases, the J end by 6 bases, with 14 bases between. Per the germline V gene, CDR1 is SGDLS and CDR2 is YYNGEE. The CDR3 here is CASSVQGGVAGELFF. For the CDR3, the DNA is TGTGCCAGCAGCGTCCAGGGCGGGGTTGCCGGGGAGCTGTTTTTT.

This clonotype showed up many times. The chain couples TRBV9 to TRBJ1-2; no clear D. Trimming shortened V by 0 bases and J by 0 bases, and 9 bases separated the two germline ends. Germline V lookup: CDR1 SGDLS, CDR2 YYNGEE. This CDR3 is 15 amino acids long. CDR3 residues: CASSVADRTNYGYTF. CDR3 sequence (DNA): TGTGCCAGCAGCGTAGCTGATCGGACTAACTATGGCTACACCTTC.

This clonotype was seen ten or more times. The rearrangement links TRBV9 to TRBJ2-1; TRBD2 matches at 10 bases. The trim removed 6 bases at V and 8 bases at J, leaving 11 bases unmatched. This CDR3 is built from 15 residues. Germline V gene sequence: CDR1 SGDLS, CDR2 YYNGEE. This CDR3 reads CASTPSGGAEDEQFF. The DNA of the CDR3 is TGTGCCAGCACGCCCAGCGGGGGGGCAGAAGATGAGCAGTTCTTC.

Ten or more counts support this clonotype. The chain joins TRBV9 to TRBJ2-7, with 7 nucleotides matching TRBD2. Germline loops: CDR1 SGDLS, CDR2 YYNGEE. The CDR3 covers 14 residues. The V segment lost 2 bases and the J segment 2 bases; nucleotides outside the gene matches: 4. CDR3 sequence reads: CASSVTSSAYEQYF. CDR3 DNA: TGTGCCAGCAGCGTGACTAGCTCCGCCTACGAGCAGTACTTC.

This clonotype showed up many times. The chain joins TRBV9 to TRBJ2-7, with 11 bases matching TRBD2. The germline V gene has CDR1 SGDLS and CDR2 YYNGEE. Germline trimming cut 4 bases from V and 2 bases from J; bases unmatched to any gene: 5. This CDR3 comprises 15 residues. DNA of the CDR3: TGTGCCAGCAGCCCGCGACTAGCGGGGCCCTACGAGCAGTACTTC. It encodes CASSPRLAGPYEQYF.

This clonotype was counted ten times or more. At one of its ends the junction is not consistent with the germline gene, which may arise from a read error. This chain uses TRBV9 with TRBJ1-1; D unclear. CDR3 length equals 15 residues. CDR1 and CDR2 from the germline V gene are SGDLS and YYNGEE. Here the CDR3 DNA reads TGTGCCAGCAGCGTAGGACCGGGCGGGAACGCTGAAGCTTTCTTT. The encoded protein is CASSVGPGGNAEAFF.